These 14 T cell receptor beta chains share one sample of origin, sequenced in a study of technical replicates of blood from a few donors. Sequencing used immunoSEQ multiplex PCR; TCRdb keeps in-frame clones, though not all of them. The profile shows more than 90,000 clones, approximately 94% of them singletons. The sample was T cells isolated from PBMCs. The source of these receptors is a human donor in good health.

The rearrangement uses TRBV4-1 and TRBJ2-5, with 10 bases that match TRBD1. Trimming took 1 base from V and 4 from J; bases not matched to a gene: 3. CDR1 MGHRA and CDR2 YSYEKL come from the germline V gene. The CDR3 contains 15 residues. The CDR3 is CASSQGQGARETQYF. In DNA, the CDR3 is TGCGCCAGCAGCCAAGGACAGGGGGCGAGAGAGACCCAGTACTTC.

CDR3 amino acids: CASSPWTELNSPLHF. The CDR3, as DNA: TGTGCCAGCAGCCCATGGACAGAGCTTAATTCACCCCTCCACTTT. The chain has TRBV7-6 and TRBJ1-6; D perhaps matches TRBD1 (6 bases). V lost 5 bases, J lost 6 bases, and 14 bases lay in between. The V gene's germline CDR1 is SGHVS and CDR2 FNYEAQ. The CDR3 has 15 residues.

The chain couples TRBV7-6 to TRBJ2-1; 9 bases agree with TRBD2. The V gene's germline CDR1 is SGHVS and CDR2 FNYEAQ. The CDR3 spans 18 residues. V dropped 5 bases and J dropped 6; count of bases not matched to a gene: 17. The CDR3 sequence: CASSQNAMASGDSNEQFF. The CDR3 DNA reads TGTGCCAGCAGCCAAAACGCTATGGCTAGCGGGGACAGCAATGAGCAGTTCTTC.

This clone showed up just a few times. The gene calls are TRBV7-9 and TRBJ1-1; D unresolved. Germline V lookup: CDR1 SEHNR, CDR2 FQNEAQ (reference sequence). V lost 1 base, J lost 5 bases, and 5 bases lay in between. This CDR3 has 12 residues. As DNA, the CDR3 is TGTGCCAGCAGCTTAGGGGAGACTGAAGCTTTCTTT. Amino acids: CASSLGETEAFF.

The chain employs TRBV2 and TRBJ2-7; no clear D. In germline, CDR1 is SNHLY, CDR2 FYNNEI. The V end lost 8 bases, the J end lost 4 bases, and 15 bases lay between the germline ends. This CDR3 has 13 amino acids. DNA of the CDR3: TGTGCCAGCCTCAGATCAGCGTATTACGAGCAGTACTTC. It translates to CASLRSAYYEQYF.

V gene TRBV19 combines with J gene TRBJ2-7; D might be TRBD1 (6 bases). V lost 5 bases to trimming and J lost 4 bases, with 12 bases between them. This CDR3 comprises 13 residues. Germline-derived CDR1 and CDR2 are LNHDA and SQIVND (reference sequence). CDR3 nucleotides: TGTGCCAGTAGTGCTGGACAGAGGTACGAGCAGTACTTC. Amino acid sequence: CASSAGQRYEQYF.

This rearrangement joins TRBV27 to TRBJ1-2; 8 bases align to TRBD1. V shed 0 bases, J shed 4 bases, and the junction held 4 bases outside the gene matches. Germline V gene sequence: CDR1 MNHEY, CDR2 SMNVEV (reference sequence). This CDR3 region has 15 residues. In nucleotides, the CDR3 is TGTGCCAGCAGTTTATCGTCAGGGGGCCTCTATGGCTACACCTTC. Translating it yields CASSLSSGGLYGYTF.

This chain joins TRBV6-5 and TRBJ2-2, with D tentatively TRBD1 (7 bases). Trimming stripped 11 bases from V and 6 bases from J, with 10 bases between. Looked up from germline, CDR1 is MNHEY and CDR2 is SVGAGI. The CDR3 loop spans 11 amino acids. CDR3 nucleotide sequence: TGTGCCTCCAGGGGGGCCGGGGAGCTGTTTTTT. This encodes CASRGAGELFF.

This chain joins TRBV2 and TRBJ2-3, with 14 bases lining up with TRBD2. V lost 6 bases to trimming and J lost 2 bases; unmatched junction nucleotides: 7. From germline, CDR1 is SNHLY and CDR2 FYNNEI. The CDR3 loop spans 17 amino acids. This CDR3 reads CASRGLAGEKPTDTQYF. For the CDR3, the DNA is TGTGCCAGCAGGGGACTAGCGGGAGAGAAGCCCACAGATACGCAGTATTTT.

This chain connects TRBV2 to TRBJ2-1; 12 nucleotides match TRBD2. This CDR3 comprises 17 residues. V dropped 8 bases and J dropped 7; count of bases not matched to a gene: 15. CDR1 is SNHLY and CDR2 is FYNNEI in the germline V gene. The CDR3, as DNA: TGTGCCAGCCCCAAAAAACCTAGCGGGGGGGCCGGAAATGAGCAGTTCTTC. This sequence encodes CASPKKPSGGAGNEQFF.

The chain combines TRBV11-3 with TRBJ2-1; 11 nucleotides agree with TRBD2. Trimming at V came to 6 bases and at J to 7 bases, leaving 5 bases not matched to a gene. The CDR3 extends over 14 amino acids. CDR1 and CDR2 from the germline V gene are SGHNT and YENEEA. CDR3 protein: CASSASGRKNEQFF. CDR3 sequence (DNA): TGTGCCAGCAGTGCTAGCGGGAGGAAAAATGAGCAGTTCTTC.

This clone has only one observation. The chain carries TRBV7-2 and TRBJ1-1, with 7 bases fitting TRBD1. Germline trimming cut 4 bases from V and 1 base from J; bases unmatched to any gene: 6. The germline gives CDR1 SGHTA, CDR2 FQGNSA. The CDR3 is 15 amino acids. The CDR3 DNA sequence: TGTGCCAGCAGCTCCCGACAGGGTAAGAACACTGAAGCTTTCTTT. Residues: CASSSRQGKNTEAFF.

The CDR3: CASSQGLPYEQYF. In DNA form, the CDR3 reads TGCGCCAGCAGTCAGGGACTTCCCTACGAGCAGTACTTC. The chain is built from TRBV5-1 and TRBJ2-7, with TRBD2 as a possible D gene (6 bases). CDR3 length equals 13 residues. Trimming shortened V by 5 bases and J by 2 bases, and 11 bases separated the two germline ends. CDR1 and CDR2 from the germline V gene are SGHRS and YFSETQ.

This chain joins TRBV5-1 and TRBJ2-1; D is ambiguous. Trimming cost V 4 bases and J 4 bases, with 3 bases left between them. There are 11 residues in the CDR3. The germline gives CDR1 SGHRS, CDR2 YFSETQ. The CDR3 region has the DNA TGCGCCAGCAGCCTTTACAATGAGCAGTTCTTC. Protein sequence: CASSLYNEQFF.